This T cell receptor beta chain was identified in a study of T-cell memory formation after mild COVID-19. The study, taken as a whole, reports: Day 15 to 85 contracting clones showed balanced CD4/CD8; day 15 to 37 expanders favored CD4+.

Researchers used 5'RACE with constant-segment primers to make TCR alpha and TCR beta cDNA libraries that carry sample barcodes and UMIs. TCRdb re-derived calls from the 5' RACE reads in MiXCR, one entry per CDR3 protein. The table lists 250,000 to 300,000 distinct CDR3 sequences, approximately 8% of them singletons. CDR3 length equals 11 residues. Germline values: CDR1 SNHLY, CDR2 FYNNEI. This clonotype was seen only a few times. Antigen: not known. At one of its ends the junction is not consistent with the germline gene, which may arise from a read error. This receptor was identified in a man aged 18 to 30 who had mild COVID-19 (a few samples of this study predate the infection). Cell type and time point are not known. The J gene is TRBJ2-7, the V gene TRBV2, with D hard to call. The sequencing sample was made of PBMCs or a T cell subset sorted from them (not recorded which). The CDR3 is CASREDYEQYF. CDR3 DNA: TGTGCCAGCAGAGAAGACTACGAGCAGTACTTC.